The 27 T cell receptor beta chains in this list originate from one sample, sequenced in a study of regulatory T cells in long-lasting Graves disease. Arm-PCR of CDR3 regions with iRepertoire HTBI primers generated TCR beta libraries. TCRdb itself ran the multiplex PCR reads through MiXCR, one entry per CDR3 protein. Of roughly 500,000 distinct CDR3 sequences listed, 9.5% to 15% are singletons. Described time point: newly diagnosed GD, antithyroid drugs for less than 3 months. The TCR library was made from RNA that had been extracted from PBMCs in TRIzol. These records were also assigned to another study, of T cells in Graves' hyperthyroidism and ophthalmopathy.

The source was peripheral blood mononuclear cells (PBMCs), collected at new diagnosis, from a patient treated with antithyroid drugs. The receptors stem from a woman in her 30s with Graves disease.

This clonotype was counted at least ten times. The genes are TRBV28 and TRBJ1-2; D might be TRBD1 (5 bases). The CDR3 is made up of 15 amino acids. Germline V gene data show CDR1 as MDHEN and CDR2 as SYDVKM. V shed 5 bases and J shed 3 bases, with 16 bases lying between them. CDR3 loop: CASSDAGRRDYGYTF. DNA for the CDR3: TGTGCCAGCAGTGACGCGGGGCGAAGGGACTATGGCTACACCTTC.

This clonotype was seen more than once but under ten times. The V call is TRBV4-2, the J call TRBJ2-2; 9 nucleotides line up with TRBD2. The CDR3 spans 15 residues. J gave up 4 bases and V 5 bases, and 5 bases lay outside the gene matches. From germline, CDR1 is LGHNA and CDR2 YNFKEQ. In DNA form, the CDR3 reads TGTGCCAGCAGCAAGGTACTAGCGGGCACCGGGGAGCTGTTTTTT. The encoded protein is CASSKVLAGTGELFF.

This clonotype was detected ten times or more. V gene TRBV2 combines with J gene TRBJ2-5; 8 bases are shared with TRBD1. Germline values: CDR1 SNHLY, CDR2 FYNNEI. The CDR3 has 17 amino acids. V was clipped by 4 bases and J by 0 bases; unmatched bases: 10. CDR3 sequence: CASSVGQGDWYQETQYF. CDR3 nucleotide sequence: TGTGCCAGCAGTGTAGGACAGGGAGATTGGTACCAAGAGACCCAGTACTTC.

This clonotype was picked up many times. The gene calls are TRBV28 and TRBJ2-1; 7 bases are shared with TRBD1. This CDR3 spans 14 amino acids. CDR1 and CDR2 from the germline V gene are MDHEN and SYDVKM. V gave up 5 bases and J gave up 7 bases; unmatched junction bases: 8. CDR3: CASSTPARGNEQFF. Here the CDR3 DNA reads TGTGCCAGCAGTACCCCCGCCAGGGGGAATGAGCAGTTCTTC.

This clonotype was detected many times. This chain links TRBV24-1 with TRBJ2-3; 8 bases are shared with TRBD1. V lost 5 bases to trimming and J lost 4 bases; unmatched junction nucleotides: 7. The germline V gene has CDR1 KGHDR and CDR2 SFDVKD. This CDR3 is built from 15 residues. Here the CDR3 DNA reads TGTGCCACCAGTGGCAGGGGGCGATATTCAGATACGCAGTATTTT. Translation gives CATSGRGRYSDTQYF.

The chain is built from TRBV6-1 and TRBJ1-1, with 9 nucleotides matching TRBD1. J gave up 10 bases and V 6 bases, and 12 bases lay outside the gene matches. The CDR3 has 14 amino acids. Per the germline V gene, CDR1 is MNHNS and CDR2 is SASEGT. CDR3: CASRDPGQGLSAFF. The CDR3 nucleotides read TGTGCCAGCAGAGACCCGGGACAGGGACTGTCAGCTTTCTTT.

This clonotype was found many times. V is TRBV20-1 and J is TRBJ2-3, with D perhaps TRBD1 or TRBD2 (6 bases each). Trimming stripped 3 bases from V and 0 bases from J, with 16 bases between. Germline V CDR1 and CDR2: DFQATT, SNEGSKA (reference sequence). The CDR3 length is 16 residues. The CDR3 is CSARDLGGYSTDTQYF. The DNA for the CDR3 is TGCAGTGCTAGGGACCTCGGGGGCTACAGCACAGATACGCAGTATTTT.

CDR3 amino acids: CASSLGLANQETQYF. In nucleotides, the CDR3 is TGTGCCAGCAGCCTGGGACTAGCGAATCAAGAGACCCAGTACTTC. J is TRBJ2-5 and V is TRBV6-1, with TRBD2 matching 10 bases. The V segment lost 6 bases and the J segment 2 bases; nucleotides outside the gene matches: 6. The germline V gene encodes CDR1 MNHNS and CDR2 SASEGT. The CDR3 is 15 residues long.

This clonotype appeared a few times. The rearrangement joins TRBV4-2 to TRBJ2-7; tentative D call: TRBD2 (6 bases). With 5 bases removed from V and 6 bases from J, the gap between germline ends came to 20 bases. This CDR3 is 15 amino acids long. Germline V gene lookup returns CDR1 LGHNA and CDR2 YNFKEQ. The CDR3 sequence: CASSRDSGRVPEQYF. CDR3 bases: TGTGCCAGCAGCAGAGACAGCGGGCGAGTCCCCGAGCAGTACTTC.

In this sample, this clonotype turned up many times. This chain's CDR3 is CSARDSRAGDHNEQFF. CDR3 in DNA: TGCAGTGCTAGAGATAGCCGAGCGGGAGATCACAATGAGCAGTTCTTC. The gene calls are TRBV20-1 and TRBJ2-1, with 8 bases fitting TRBD2. The trim removed 0 bases at V and 5 bases at J, leaving 9 bases unmatched. The CDR3 has 16 residues. Germline V gene data show CDR1 as DFQATT and CDR2 as SNEGSKA (reference sequence).

At least ten counts were recorded for this clonotype. This chain uses TRBV19 with TRBJ1-1; tentatively, D is TRBD1 (6 bases). Germline values: CDR1 LNHDA, CDR2 SQIVND (reference sequence). This CDR3 is built from 16 residues. The V gene lost 3 bases and the J gene lost 7 bases, with 21 bases spanning the gap. The CDR3 coding sequence is TGTGCCAGTAGTATGAGGCGGTGGGACAAAGGAGGTGAAGCTTTCTTT. This codes for CASSMRRWDKGGEAFF.

This clonotype showed up many times. This chain uses TRBV20-1 with TRBJ1-2; unclear D gene. This CDR3 has 14 residues. Germline V gives CDR1 DFQATT, CDR2 SNEGSKA (reference sequence). V lost 3 bases and J lost 5, with 16 bases in between. The CDR3 loop reads CSASLQSKGYGYTF. DNA for the CDR3: TGCAGTGCTAGTCTACAGAGCAAAGGGTATGGCTACACCTTC.

A few counts support this clonotype. The chain combines TRBV6-1 with TRBJ1-2, with 10 bases aligning to TRBD1. This CDR3 is built from 15 residues. V shed 7 bases, J shed 5 bases, and the junction held 10 bases outside the gene matches. The germline V gene has CDR1 MNHNS and CDR2 SASEGT. The CDR3 sequence is CASKTPGQGLYGYTF. The CDR3 DNA reads TGTGCCAGCAAAACTCCGGGACAGGGGTTGTATGGCTACACCTTC.

The sample holds many counts of this clonotype. This chain uses TRBV14 with TRBJ2-1, with TRBD2 as a possible D gene (5 bases). The CDR3 loop spans 17 amino acids. V lost 4 bases to trimming and J lost 0 bases, with 16 bases between them. CDR1 is SGHDN, CDR2 FVKESK, per germline. This CDR3 reads CASSRLTPTSSYNEQFF. CDR3 DNA sequence: TGTGCCAGCAGCCGCCTGACCCCAACTAGCTCCTACAATGAGCAGTTCTTC.

This clonotype was picked up many times. The chain couples TRBV7-9 to TRBJ2-1; D ambiguous. V was clipped by 1 base and J by 2 bases, with 9 bases between them. The CDR3 spans 15 residues. Germline CDR1 is SEHNR and CDR2 is FQNEAQ (reference sequence). CDR3 sequence reads: CASSLGVGTYNEQFF. DNA of the CDR3: TGTGCCAGCAGCTTAGGGGTGGGGACCTACAATGAGCAGTTCTTC.

This clonotype was seen repeatedly, ten times or more. The chain combines TRBV28 with TRBJ1-2; D ambiguous. Trimming removed 2 bases at V and 14 bases at J, with 15 bases between. CDR1 and CDR2 from the germline V gene are MDHEN and SYDVKM. The CDR3 spans 12 residues. The CDR3: CASSLSPLAFTF. DNA of the CDR3: TGTGCCAGCAGTTTAAGTCCGCTCGCTTTTACCTTC.

The table lists this clonotype with a few counts. V gene TRBV12-3 or TRBV12-4 combines with J gene TRBJ1-6; D uncertain. The CDR3 is 14 residues long. Trimming left V 3 bases short and J 7 bases short, with 10 bases between. CDR3 DNA sequence: TGTGCCAGCAGTTTTATGGGTCCAAATTCACCCCTCCACTTT. Its protein product is CASSFMGPNSPLHF.

V is TRBV7-6 and J is TRBJ2-3, with 10 bases identical to TRBD2. V was pared by 4 bases and J by 0 bases, with 10 bases of the junction left unmatched. This CDR3 comprises 18 residues. Per germline, CDR1 SGHVS and CDR2 FNYEAQ. The DNA for the CDR3 is TGTGCCAGCAGCTCCGGGACTAGCGACCCAGTGAGCACAGATACGCAGTATTTT. Translated, it gives CASSSGTSDPVSTDTQYF.

This clonotype was found once. Here the CDR3 reads CATGRSNTGELFF. The CDR3 region has the DNA TGTGCCACGGGCAGGTCGAACACCGGGGAGCTGTTTTTT. V is TRBV24-1 and J is TRBJ2-2; D ambiguous. The CDR3 is 13 residues long. Germline-derived CDR1 and CDR2 are KGHDR and SFDVKD. Trimming removed 10 bases at V and 0 bases at J, with 8 bases between.

This clonotype was seen more than once but under ten times. V gene TRBV20-1 combines with J gene TRBJ2-3, with 8 bases identical to TRBD2. With 3 bases clipped from V and 2 bases from J, the junction kept 4 bases outside the gene matches. Looked up from germline, CDR1 is DFQATT and CDR2 is SNEGSKA (reference sequence). The CDR3 has 14 amino acids. The DNA for the CDR3 is TGCAGTGCTAGGTCGGGAGGGGACACAGATACGCAGTATTTT. Translating gives CSARSGGDTDTQYF.

The chain has TRBV25-1 and TRBJ1-5, with D maybe TRBD1 (6 bases). Trimming cost V 6 bases and J 1 base, with 10 bases left between them. Germline loops: CDR1 MGHDK, CDR2 SYGVNS. CDR3 length equals 14 residues. CDR3 DNA sequence: TGTGCCAGCAGCAGGGGTGAAAGCAATCAGCCCCAGCATTTT. It translates to CASSRGESNQPQHF.

The V gene is TRBV20-1, the J gene TRBJ1-4, with a tentative D call TRBD1 (6 bases). This CDR3 has 12 amino acids. CDR1 is DFQATT and CDR2 is SNEGSKA in the germline V gene (reference sequence). In DNA, the CDR3 is TGCAGCGTACAGGGCCAAAATGAAAAACTGTTTTTT. This encodes CSVQGQNEKLFF.

V and J are TRBV7-9 and TRBJ2-3, with D unclear. V gave up 1 base and J gave up 4 bases, with 15 bases separating them. Germline loops: CDR1 SEHNR, CDR2 FQNEAQ (reference sequence). The CDR3 runs 16 residues. CDR3 in DNA: TGTGCCAGCAGCTTAGTTGGTTTTAGAGGTGCAGATACGCAGTATTTT. Translation gives CASSLVGFRGADTQYF.

V and J are TRBV6-1 and TRBJ2-5, with D possibly being TRBD1 or TRBD2 (6 bases each). CDR1 is MNHNS and CDR2 is SASEGT in the germline V gene. The CDR3 covers 13 residues. With 9 bases removed from V and 5 bases from J, the gap between germline ends came to 16 bases. CDR3 nucleotide sequence: TGTGCCAGTACGGAGGGTAGGGGGGAGACCCAGTACTTC. Translation: CASTEGRGETQYF.

There are a few counts of this clonotype. This sequence joins TRBV5-1 and TRBJ2-1, with D uncertain. The CDR3 loop spans 12 amino acids. Germline V CDR1 and CDR2: SGHRS, YFSETQ. Deletions cut 1 base from V and 9 bases from J, with 8 bases between. The DNA of the CDR3 is TGCGCCAGCAGCTTGAGGGCGCTTGAGCAGTTCTTC. It encodes CASSLRALEQFF.

The sample holds many counts of this clonotype. V usage is TRBV20-1 and J usage is TRBJ1-5; D gene uncertain. Trimming took 3 bases from V and 0 from J, leaving 9 bases between them. The CDR3 loop spans 14 amino acids. Looked up from germline, CDR1 is DFQATT and CDR2 is SNEGSKA (reference sequence). This CDR3 reads CSARGLDSNQPQHF. The CDR3 nucleotides read TGCAGTGCTAGGGGATTAGATAGCAATCAGCCCCAGCATTTT.

The sample holds many counts of this clonotype. CDR3 sequence: CSARDKGDEQFF. As DNA, the CDR3 is TGCAGTGCTAGAGATAAGGGGGATGAGCAGTTCTTC. The genes are TRBV20-1 and TRBJ2-1; D might be TRBD1 (6 bases). This CDR3 spans 12 amino acids. V lost 0 bases, J lost 8 bases, and 8 bases lay in between. Germline V lookup: CDR1 DFQATT, CDR2 SNEGSKA (reference sequence).